This section outlines one T cell receptor beta chain sequence together with its context. Only in-frame clones appear in the TCRdb table, and some are missing; sequencing was by immunoSEQ multiplex PCR. The table records about 89,000 clones, approximately 94% of them present only once. The sample originates from a study of technical replicates of blood from a handful of donors. CDR3 length equals 17 residues. Germline CDR1 reads MDHEN; CDR2 reads SYDVKM. Trimming at V came to 8 bases and at J to 7 bases, leaving 16 bases not matched to a gene. Sequenced: T cells isolated from PBMCs. J is TRBJ1-5 and V is TRBV28; 11 nucleotides agree with TRBD1. This clonotype originated in a human donor in good health. CDR3 in DNA: TGTGCCAGCTTAGAGAGGACAGGGGGCAATTCTGTCCAGCCCCAGCATTTT. The encoded protein is CASLERTGGNSVQPQHF.